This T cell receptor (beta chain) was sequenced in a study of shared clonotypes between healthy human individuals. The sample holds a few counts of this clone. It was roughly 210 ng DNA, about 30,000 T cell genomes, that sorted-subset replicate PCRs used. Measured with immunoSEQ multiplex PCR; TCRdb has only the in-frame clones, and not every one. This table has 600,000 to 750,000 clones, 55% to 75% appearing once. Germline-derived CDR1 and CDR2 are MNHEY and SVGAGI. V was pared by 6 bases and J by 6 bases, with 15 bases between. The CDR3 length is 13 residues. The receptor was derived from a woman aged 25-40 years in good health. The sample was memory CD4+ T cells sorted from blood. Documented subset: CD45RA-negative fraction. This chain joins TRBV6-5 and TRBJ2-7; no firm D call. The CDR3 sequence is CASSPALIGEQYF. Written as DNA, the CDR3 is TGTGCCAGCAGCCCCGCCTTGATTGGCGAGCAGTACTTC.